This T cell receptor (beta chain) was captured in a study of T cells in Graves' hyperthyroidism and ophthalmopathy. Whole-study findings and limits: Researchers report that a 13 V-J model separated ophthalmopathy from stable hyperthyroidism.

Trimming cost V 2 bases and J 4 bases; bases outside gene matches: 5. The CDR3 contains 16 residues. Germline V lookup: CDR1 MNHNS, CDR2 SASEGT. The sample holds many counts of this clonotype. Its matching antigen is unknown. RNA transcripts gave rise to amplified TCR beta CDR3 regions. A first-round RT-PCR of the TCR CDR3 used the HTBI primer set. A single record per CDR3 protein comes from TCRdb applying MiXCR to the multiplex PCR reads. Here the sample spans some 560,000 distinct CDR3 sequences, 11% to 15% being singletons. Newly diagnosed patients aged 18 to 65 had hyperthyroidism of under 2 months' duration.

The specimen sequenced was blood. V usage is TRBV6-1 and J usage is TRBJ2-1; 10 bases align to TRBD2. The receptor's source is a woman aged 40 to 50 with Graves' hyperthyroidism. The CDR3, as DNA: TGTGCCAGCAGTGAATATAGACTAGCGGGTTACAATGAGCAGTTCTTC. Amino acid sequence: CASSEYRLAGYNEQFF.